This TCR beta chain was sequenced during a study of Graves' ophthalmopathy and Graves' hyperthyroidism (dated by TCRdb to the late 2010s). Background on the whole study: Peripheral blood was collected at initial diagnosis, before any treatment. TCR beta repertoire signatures were used to distinguish Graves' ophthalmopathy from Graves' hyperthyroidism and to predict progression to ophthalmopathy. In total, 135 blood samples were TCR-sequenced: 40 to 45 ophthalmopathy, approximately 75 hyperthyroidism and roughly 17 hyperthyroidism-to-ophthalmopathy patients. To explore V-J signatures distinguishing ophthalmopathy from hyperthyroidism, a discovery set of under 110 patients (around 42 ophthalmopathy, roughly 56 stable hyperthyroidism) was enrolled. The independent validation cohort included about 19 hyperthyroidism patients plus 17 patients who later progressed from hyperthyroidism to ophthalmopathy. In over five hyperthyroidism patients, T-cell repertoires of thyroid tissue and blood were compared. Once sampling was done, hyperthyroidism patients were given methimazole at a starting dose of 30 mg daily, while ophthalmopathy patients were given high-dose intravenous methylprednisolone. The roughly 100 discovery patients were randomly split 7:3 into training and test sets. The paper's findings and limits, for the study overall: Most of the expanded thyroid clonotypes with a frequency above 0.001 were also detected in blood, and it was suggested that the thyroid immune response may be reflected by blood repertoires. In validation, the model predicted ophthalmopathy progression with 55% to 71% sensitivity and approximately 75% specificity; 12 predicted patients were CT-confirmed with GO in a median of approximately 6.5 months. No statistical method was used to set the sample size in advance, and the investigators knew which group each participant was assigned to. In cross-validation, the 13-signature model distinguished ophthalmopathy from stable hyperthyroidism with 87.88% sensitivity and about 81% specificity, while in the test set the corresponding values were roughly 80% and 75%.

This clonotype was counted ten times or more. No cognate antigen has been identified for it. No base-level quality is on record; no much larger clone is a single base apart. A patient counted as having stable hyperthyroidism if there was no progression to ophthalmopathy within 18 months of follow-up. Hyperthyroidism patients were newly diagnosed, with disease duration under 2 months, and aged 18 to 65 years. Anyone with other autoimmune diseases, uncontrolled infections, pregnancy or lactation was excluded from the study. Diagnosis relied on clinical symptoms, serum thyroxine, TRAb, thyroid ultrasound and orbital computed tomography. PBMCs were isolated from 8 to 10 ml of fresh peripheral blood by Ficoll-Paque density gradient centrifugation. Total RNA was extracted using Trizol reagent, and RNA quality was checked on an Agilent 2100 Bioanalyzer. The CDR3 sequence holds 17 residues, the cysteine and phenylalanine included. The retained sequence is limited to the CDR3, 51 bases, with the frame set at the first base. According to the germline V gene, CDR1 reads SGHTA and CDR2 reads FQGNSA. V is cut back by 2 bases and J by 4 bases, with 12 bases in the junction unmatched.

For repertoire sequencing, TCR beta CDR3 regions were amplified from RNA transcripts. A first-round RT-PCR used HTBI primers with the Qiagen OneStep RT-PCR kit, followed by a second-round multiplex PCR, size selection and purification. The libraries underwent paired-end sequencing with 100 bp reads on an Illumina HiSeq2000. The study's processing was this. SOAPnuke was used to process the reads, throwing out any read that had adapters, had uncalled bases, had a mean Phred below 15, or lacked an exact constant-primer or identifier match. COPE v1.2.5 was used to merge the high-quality paired reads. Each unique nucleotide sequence was defined as a clonotype, and clonotypes were aligned to IMGT TRB V, D and J references with MiTCR v1.1. The analysis was limited to V-J combinations with a frequency above 0.0001, which together covered around 99% of the repertoires. For each V-J combination, a TCR clonal expansion and chaos score was defined as F50 clonal expansion divided by the chaos observed in the TCRdist matrix. Welch's t-statistics and random forest were used to narrow the features down to about a dozen V-J combinations, which were then fed into a naive Bayes classifier. Thyroid-blood repertoire similarity was quantified with the Morisita-Horn index. Starting from the raw public reads, TCRdb applied fastp trimming at Q25, assembled clones with MiXCR and retained in-frame beta chains. Every CDR3 protein is listed once, alongside the most common genes and DNA of its rows. The V and J calls and clone size come from TCRdb's table, not from the authors' own analysis. For this sample there are 400,000 to 450,000 distinct CDR3 sequences; around 20% appear just once. The ten most abundant clones make up approximately 3.2% of the sample.

The clonotype originates from a woman aged 18-35 years with stable Graves' hyperthyroidism. Donor details come from another sample of the same person, matched by shared clones. The sequence links TRBV7-2 to TRBJ2-5; 8 bases in the middle match TRBD2. Sample: peripheral blood. The CDR3 region has the sequence CASSLLSGSVKRETQYF. The nucleotides are TGTGCCAGCAGCTTACTAAGCGGGAGTGTTAAGAGAGAGACCCAGTACTTC.